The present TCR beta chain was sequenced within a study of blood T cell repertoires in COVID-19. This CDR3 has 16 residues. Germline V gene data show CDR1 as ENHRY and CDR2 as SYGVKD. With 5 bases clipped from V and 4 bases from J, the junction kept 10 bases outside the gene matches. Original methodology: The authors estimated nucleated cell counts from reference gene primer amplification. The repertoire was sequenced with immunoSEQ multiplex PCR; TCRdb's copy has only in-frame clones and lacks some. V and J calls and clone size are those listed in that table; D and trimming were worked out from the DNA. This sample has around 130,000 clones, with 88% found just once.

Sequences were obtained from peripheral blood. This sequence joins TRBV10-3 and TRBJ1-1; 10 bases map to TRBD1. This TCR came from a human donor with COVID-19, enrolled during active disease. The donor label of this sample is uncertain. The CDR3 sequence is CAISPRQGAWGTEAFF. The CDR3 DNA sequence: TGTGCCATCAGTCCAAGACAGGGGGCTTGGGGCACTGAAGCTTTCTTT.